One T cell receptor beta chain is described in this entry. Its target is not known. These data belong to a study of a mutant IDH1 vaccine in newly diagnosed glioma. The overall study: Patients came in for eight vaccinations, in weeks 1, 3, 5, 7, 11, 15, 19 and 23. Vaccination followed radiotherapy alone by 4-6 weeks, or accompanied temozolomide cycles. Previous care, which was radiotherapy, temozolomide, or both, most often involved both.

Time point of the sample: week 5, during vaccination. Topical imiquimod accompanied each vaccine dose, which consisted of 300 ug of mutant IDH1 20-mer peptide. The donors had new WHO grade 3 or 4 astrocytomas; these were IDH1-mutant and ATRX-lost. Generated by immunoSEQ multiplex PCR, the TCRdb table keeps only in-frame clones and is missing some. This sample has 75,000 to 85,000 clones, with 90% to 95% found just once. V shed 9 bases, J shed 1 base, and the junction held 9 bases outside the gene matches. CDR3 length: 16 residues. Germline assignment: CDR1 ENHRY and CDR2 SYGVKD. This specimen was PBMCs, taken from a glioma patient whose treatment included an IDH1 peptide vaccine. This clonotype originated in a woman aged 50 to 60 with glioma. This rearrangement joins TRBV10-3 to TRBJ2-6; 7 nucleotides line up with TRBD1. The CDR3 DNA is TGTGCCATTGCGACAGGGTTTGGGTCTGGGGCCAACGTCCTGACTTTC. This sequence encodes CAIATGFGSGANVLTF.